This T cell receptor (beta chain) was captured in a study of cytotoxic CD8 clonotypes in ibrutinib-treated CLL. The CDR3 consists of 13 residues. Trimming cost V 3 bases and J 1 base, with 9 bases left between them. Germline CDR1 SQVTM, CDR2 ANQGSEA. Overall study findings and caveats: Sustained-remission and progressing patients had different sampling times. At baseline, clonality was higher than in age-matched healthy donors and correlated with CD8+ counts.

Turning to this clone: Antigen: not known.

Here immunoSEQ multiplex PCR was the method, and the copy in TCRdb shows in-frame clones only, minus some. The profile shows tens of thousands of clones, about two thirds of them singletons. Material: PBMCs, obtained at disease progression, from a patient treated with ibrutinib. The chain joins TRBV29-1 to TRBJ1-1; D is undetermined. The TCR comes from a human donor with chronic lymphocytic leukemia. The CDR3, as DNA: TGCAGCGTTGATAAACTCCCGAACACTGAAGCTTTCTTT. It yields the protein CSVDKLPNTEAFF.